Each of the 13 T cell receptor beta chains below was sequenced from the same sample in a study of low-dose radiotherapy and immunotherapy resistance in tumors. Indicated time point: after trial treatment. Sample treatment: LDRT plus nivolumab, ipilimumab, low-dose cyclophosphamide and aspirin (RACIN trial). TRAV- and TRBV-specific primers primed first-strand cDNA, covering alpha and beta chains. Amplification, which lasted 15 to 20 PCR cycles, used a constant-region primer and V-primer adapter to amplify TCRs. TCRdb re-called the reads through MiXCR, storing one row per CDR3 protein. The data contain some 100,000 distinct CDR3 sequences, around 21% of them seen just once; the ten biggest clones take up roughly 4%. The sequenced sample was PBMCs, obtained after low-dose radiotherapy plus immunotherapy. These receptor sequences come from a male donor with prostate cancer.

Ten or more counts support this clonotype. V usage is TRBV7-9 and J usage is TRBJ2-1; TRBD1 agrees at 9 bases. Germline V lookup: CDR1 SEHNR, CDR2 FQNEAQ (reference sequence). The CDR3 is made up of 15 amino acids. V shed 5 bases and J 8 bases; nucleotides not matched to a gene: 10. CDR3 in amino acids: CASSPVGQGRDEQFF. The CDR3 DNA follows: TGTGCCAGCAGCCCCGTCGGACAGGGGCGGGATGAGCAGTTCTTC. Looking up the rest from reference TRBV7-9 and TRBJ2-1 gives the full variable domain: DTGVSQNPRHKITKRGQNVTFRCDPISEHNRLYWYRQTLGQGPEFLTYFQNEAQLEKSRLLSDRFSAERPKGSFSTLEIQRTEQGDSAMYLCASSPVGQGRDEQFFGPGTRLTVL.

About this clonotype itself: Given a far larger clone just one base away, this is likely a sequencing read error. The genes are TRBV7-9 and TRBJ2-7; the D gene could be TRBD1 or TRBD2 (5 bases each). The CDR3 extends over 14 amino acids. Trimming left V 2 bases short and J 4 bases short, with 12 bases between. Germline CDR1 reads SEHNR; CDR2 reads FQNEAQ (reference sequence). This CDR3 reads CASSLWGTGYEQYF. In DNA, the CDR3 is TGTGCCAGCAGCTTATGGGGGACGGGTTACGAGCAGTACTTC.

This clonotype was detected many times. The genes are TRBV4-2 and TRBJ2-7; 7 positions agree with TRBD1. This CDR3 contains 15 residues. Looked up from germline, CDR1 is LGHNA and CDR2 is YNFKEQ. Unmatched junction bases numbered 8, after V lost 3 bases and J lost 3 bases. The CDR3, as DNA: TGTGCCAGCAGCCAGAGTTCAGGGACAGACTACGAGCAGTACTTC. Translated: CASSQSSGTDYEQYF.

This chain links TRBV4-2 with TRBJ1-2; a possible D gene is TRBD1 (6 bases). Germline CDR1 and CDR2: LGHNA and YNFKEQ. V was pared by 0 bases and J by 6 bases, with 17 bases between. The CDR3 is 16 amino acids. The CDR3: CASSQEAQGWGHGYTF. The CDR3 bases are TGTGCCAGCAGCCAAGAGGCGCAGGGTTGGGGGCATGGCTACACCTTC.

In this sample, this clonotype turned up many times. The V and J genes are TRBV6-4 and TRBJ2-5, with D unresolved. Trimming left V 7 bases short and J 2 bases short, with 8 bases between. CDR3 length: 12 amino acids. The germline gives CDR1 MRHNA, CDR2 SNTAGT. The CDR3 region has the DNA TGTGCCAGCAAGGGAAGGCAAGAGACCCAGTACTTC. Its protein is CASKGRQETQYF.

This clonotype was observed at least ten times. The chain is built from TRBV5-1 and TRBJ2-5, with D possibly TRBD2 on 5 matching bases. CDR1 and CDR2 (germline): SGHRS, YFSETQ. The CDR3 length is 14 residues. V shed 5 bases and J shed 5 bases, with 16 bases lying between them. In nucleotides, the CDR3 is TGCGCCAGCAGTGCGAATGCGGGTCGGGAGACCCAGTACTTC. It encodes CASSANAGRETQYF.

This clonotype came up many times. The chain links TRBV3-1 to TRBJ2-2; TRBD1 matches at 7 bases. V shed 4 bases, J shed 6 bases, and the junction held 5 bases outside the gene matches. CDR1 and CDR2 from the germline V gene are LGHDT and YNNKEL (reference sequence). The CDR3 extends over 14 amino acids. The CDR3 nucleotides are TGTGCCAGCAGCCTCCCAGGGGGTCCCGGGGAGCTGTTTTTT. Its protein product is CASSLPGGPGELFF.

The CDR3 DNA reads as TGTACCAGTTCCCCTCGGGACAAGGAGGGGGATACGCAGTATTTT. Translation: CTSSPRDKEGDTQYF. This chain connects TRBV15 to TRBJ2-3, with D perhaps given as TRBD1 or TRBD2 (6 bases each). This CDR3 has 15 amino acids. The germline V gene has CDR1 LNHNV and CDR2 YYDKDF (reference sequence).

Ten or more counts support this clonotype. CDR3 sequence reads: CASSLKTHNEQFF. CDR3 sequence (DNA): TGTGCCAGCAGCTTAAAGACTCACAATGAGCAGTTCTTC. The rearrangement uses TRBV11-1 and TRBJ2-1; the D is unclear. With 2 bases removed from V and 5 bases from J, the gap between germline ends came to 7 bases. CDR1 and CDR2 (germline): SGHAT, FQDESV (reference sequence). The CDR3 runs 13 residues.

This clonotype was counted many times. The chain is built from TRBV6-6 and TRBJ2-1; TRBD2 matches 10 bases. Trimming cost V 0 bases and J 0 bases; bases outside gene matches: 5. The V gene's germline CDR1 is MNHNY and CDR2 SVGAGI (reference sequence). The CDR3 runs 18 residues. CDR3 DNA: TGTGCCAGCAGTTACTCAGCTAGCGGGGGTGGCTCCTACAATGAGCAGTTCTTC. It yields the protein CASSYSASGGGSYNEQFF.

This clonotype was seen at least ten times. The chain is built from TRBV4-1 and TRBJ2-4, with D perhaps TRBD1 or TRBD2 (6 bases each). The CDR3 runs to 14 residues. Germline V gene lookup returns CDR1 MGHRA and CDR2 YSYEKL. Between the trimmed V and J ends, which lost 3 bases and 6 bases, there was a span of 12 bases. The CDR3 nucleotides are TGCGCCAGCAGCCACCCAGAGGGGGGAAACATTCAGTACTTC. Its translation: CASSHPEGGNIQYF.

Only one count was recorded for this clonotype. The J gene is TRBJ2-1, the V gene TRBV4-3; TRBD2 agrees at 9 bases. Germline trimming cut 3 bases from V and 7 bases from J; bases unmatched to any gene: 10. Germline loops: CDR1 LGHNA, CDR2 YSLEER. The CDR3 spans 16 residues. The CDR3 DNA sequence: TGCGCCAGCAGCCACGCCTCGGGACTAGCCCGAAATGAGCAGTTCTTC. Its protein is CASSHASGLARNEQFF.

This clonotype was recorded many times. V gene TRBV18 combines with J gene TRBJ2-1, with D unresolved. The CDR3 runs to 11 residues. Germline assignment: CDR1 KGHSH and CDR2 LQKENI. V gave up 4 bases and J gave up 6 bases, with 4 bases separating them. CDR3 bases: TGTGCCAGCTCACAAGCCAATGAGCAGTTCTTC. The encoded protein is CASSQANEQFF.